This T cell receptor beta chain was captured in a study of blood T cells in healthy people across ages. The second PCR ran about 6 to 11 cycles with a sample-barcoded 5' primer and J-beta primers. TCRdb ran MiXCR on the 5' RACE reads and lists one entry per CDR3 protein. The table includes some 560,000 distinct CDR3 sequences, roughly a quarter detected once. V lost 6 bases and J 2 bases, leaving 19 bases between the germline ends. The CDR3 runs 16 residues. The germline gives CDR1 MGHDK, CDR2 SYGVNS. This clonotype occurred a few times. A further study also used this sample, focusing on T cells of mothers and their children.

The sequenced sample consisted of blood. This receptor was identified in a boy aged 2 to 10 in good health. V usage is TRBV25-1 and J usage is TRBJ1-2; tentatively, D is TRBD1 (5 bases). CDR3 bases: TGTGCCAGCAGCGCTTCCCTCGGGGCCGGAAACTATGGCTACACCTTC. Its protein product is CASSASLGAGNYGYTF.